This T cell receptor (beta chain) was sequenced during a study of OX40 agonist ivuxolimab in advanced cancers. Findings and limits, study-wide: Expanded peripheral T-cell antigen specificity went undetermined.

Sequencing used immunoSEQ multiplex PCR; TCRdb keeps in-frame clones, though not all of them. The data show tens of thousands of clones, about 85% seen once. CDR3 length: 12 amino acids. Trimming cost V 5 bases and J 4 bases; bases outside gene matches: 2. Germline V gene lookup returns CDR1 SGHTA and CDR2 FQGNSA. As to this clone: Its antigen is unknown.

This sequence originates from an adult with an advanced solid tumor such as melanoma, head and neck, liver or kidney cancer. The genes are TRBV7-2 and TRBJ2-7; 7 positions agree with TRBD1. The sample in question was CD4+ or CD8+ T cells sorted from blood, obtained in a trial of the OX40 agonist ivuxolimab. The CDR3 coding sequence is TGTGCCAGCAGCCCGACAGGGTACGAGCAGTACTTC. Translation gives CASSPTGYEQYF.